This T cell receptor beta chain was sequenced for a study of blood T cells in healthy people across ages. The sample holds one count of this clonotype. Its target is not known. Findings of the study overall: As age increased, TCR beta diversity per million T cells fell in a roughly linear fashion. The study could not conclusively compare naive and antigen-experienced cells, given its unsorted PBMCs.

The CDR3 is 14 residues long. CDR1 is MGHDK, CDR2 SYGVNS, per germline. V lost 6 bases, J lost 5 bases, and 14 bases lay in between. They isolated at least 7 million PBMCs from each sample. Together with a sample-barcoded 5' primer, a J-beta primer mix was included in a second PCR lasting roughly 6 to 12 cycles. All samples yielded 3 million or more CDR3-containing paired-end reads. TCRdb re-derived calls from the 5' RACE reads in MiXCR, one entry per CDR3 protein. The repertoire holds about 970,000 distinct CDR3 sequences, with around 54% as singletons. The specimen sequenced was blood. The source is a woman aged 55-70 years in good health. This sequence joins TRBV25-1 and TRBJ1-5, with a possible D match to TRBD1 (6 bases). CDR3 in DNA: TGTGCCAGCAGAGGCACAGGGATTTATCAGCCCCAGCATTTT. It yields the protein CASRGTGIYQPQHF.